These 9 T cell receptor beta chains share one sample of origin, sequenced in a study of blood T cell repertoires in COVID-19 (dated by TCRdb to 2019 to 2021). Library construction relied on the immunoSEQ multiplex PCR assay. Entries here come from immuneACCESS through TCRdb and include only in-frame sequences with V and J called. Some clones fail to appear in such tables; in the studies checked, an unresolved V gene covers under half of the shortfall, and the cause of the remainder is unknown. The sample contains 360,000 or so clones, roughly 90% of them found a single time. Clones ranked in the top ten supply 2.5% to 3% of the sample. Sequencing input: PBMCs or T cells enriched from blood (not recorded which). These TCRs come from a woman aged 30 to 39 who had recovered from COVID-19.

This clone turned up a few times. The chain links TRBV15 to TRBJ1-6; 10 nucleotides agree with TRBD1. Germline V CDR1 and CDR2: LNHNV, YYDKDF (reference sequence). The CDR3 runs to 16 residues. With V trimmed by 0 bases and J by 7 bases, 3 bases remained unmatched. The CDR3 DNA sequence: TGTGCCACCAGCAGAGATACGACAGGGGGCAATTCACCCCTCCACTTT. Protein: CATSRDTTGGNSPLHF.

V gene TRBV28 combines with J gene TRBJ1-5, with D possibly being TRBD1 (5 bases). V gave up 1 base and J gave up 4 bases, with 11 bases separating them. The CDR3 has 15 residues. The germline CDR1 and CDR2 sequences are MDHEN and SYDVKM. Here the CDR3 reads CASSLYSGGNQPQHF. The CDR3 bases are TGTGCCAGCAGTTTATACTCGGGGGGGAATCAGCCCCAGCATTTT.

The CDR3 loop is CASSNGLFYEQYF. The CDR3 DNA follows: TGTGCCAGTAGTAATGGGCTCTTCTACGAGCAGTACTTC. V gene TRBV19 combines with J gene TRBJ2-7; D unresolved. CDR3 length equals 13 residues. Looked up from germline, CDR1 is LNHDA and CDR2 is SQIVND (reference sequence). Trimming stripped 4 bases from V and 3 bases from J, with 10 bases between.

This clone was observed a few times. V gene TRBV6-5 combines with J gene TRBJ1-5; 9 nucleotides line up with TRBD1. This CDR3 has 14 residues. Per germline, CDR1 MNHEY and CDR2 SVGAGI. With V trimmed by 6 bases and J by 4 bases, 4 bases remained unmatched. The CDR3 DNA is TGTGCCAGCAGAAGGGACAGGGCGAATCAGCCCCAGCATTTT. The encoded protein is CASRRDRANQPQHF.

The chain joins TRBV10-3 to TRBJ2-3; TRBD2 agrees at 12 bases. This CDR3 has 17 amino acids. Germline-derived CDR1 and CDR2 are ENHRY and SYGVKD. V was pared by 10 bases and J by 4 bases, with 15 bases of the junction left unmatched. The CDR3 reads CATSTSGGAGVADTQYF. In DNA, the CDR3 is TGTGCCACCTCGACTAGCGGGGGCGCAGGGGTGGCAGATACGCAGTATTTT.

This clone came up once. The rearrangement joins TRBV7-8 to TRBJ2-7, with D possibly being TRBD1 (5 bases). The CDR3 is 16 residues long. Per the germline V gene, CDR1 is SGHVS and CDR2 is FQNEAQ. The V and J ends lost 1 base and 0 bases respectively, with 13 bases between them. CDR3 nucleotide sequence: TGTGCCAGCAGCTTAGGACCGCCTGGGGCCTCCTACGAGCAGTACTTC. This codes for CASSLGPPGASYEQYF.

This chain uses TRBV19 with TRBJ1-6, with D maybe TRBD1 (6 bases). Trimming cost V 7 bases and J 6 bases, with 10 bases left between them. The CDR3 runs to 13 residues. Germline values: CDR1 LNHDA, CDR2 SQIVND (reference sequence). The CDR3 nucleotides read TGTGCCAGTAAGCGGACAGCTAATTCACCCCTCCACTTT. Amino acids: CASKRTANSPLHF.

V is TRBV19 and J is TRBJ1-1, with a possible D match to TRBD1 (5 bases). Germline V CDR1 and CDR2: LNHDA, SQIVND (reference sequence). This CDR3 has 14 amino acids. V lost 5 bases and J 7 bases, leaving 17 bases between the germline ends. The CDR3, as DNA: TGTGCCAGTAGTTTCCCGGGGGGGAGTGGTGAAGCTTTCTTT. The encoded protein is CASSFPGGSGEAFF.

The chain recombines TRBV5-1 with TRBJ1-6; no clear D gene. Trimming cost V 4 bases and J 7 bases, with 15 bases left between them. The CDR3 is made up of 15 amino acids. Germline CDR1 is SGHRS and CDR2 is YFSETQ. CDR3 bases: TGCGCCAGCAGCCCCCCCACTGAGGGCAATTCACCCCTCCACTTT. Amino acid sequence: CASSPPTEGNSPLHF.